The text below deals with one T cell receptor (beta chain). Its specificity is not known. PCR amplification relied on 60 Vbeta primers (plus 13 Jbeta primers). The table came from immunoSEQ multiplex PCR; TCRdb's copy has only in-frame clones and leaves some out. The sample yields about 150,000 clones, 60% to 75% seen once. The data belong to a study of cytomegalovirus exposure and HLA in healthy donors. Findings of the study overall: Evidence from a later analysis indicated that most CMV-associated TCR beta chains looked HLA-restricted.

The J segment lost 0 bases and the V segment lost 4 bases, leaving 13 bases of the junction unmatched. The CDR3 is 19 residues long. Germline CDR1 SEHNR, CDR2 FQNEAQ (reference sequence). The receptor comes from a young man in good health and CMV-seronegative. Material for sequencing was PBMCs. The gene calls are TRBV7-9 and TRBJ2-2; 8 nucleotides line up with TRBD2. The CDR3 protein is CASSSLERGYIANTGELFF. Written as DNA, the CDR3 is TGTGCCAGCAGCTCCCTGGAGCGGGGGTATATAGCGAACACCGGGGAGCTGTTTTTT.